One sample yielded the 15 T cell receptor beta chains listed below, sequenced in a study of blood T cells in healthy people across ages. PCR was performed a second time for about 7 to 11 cycles using a sample-barcoded 5' primer and a J-beta primer mix. Each CDR3 protein is one row after TCRdb ran MiXCR on the 5' RACE reads. The sample holds around 800,000 distinct CDR3 sequences, around 50% seen once. Sample: blood. The receptors shown here come from a man older than 75 in good health.

This rearrangement joins TRBV20-1 to TRBJ2-1; D is uncertain. Germline V gene sequence: CDR1 DFQATT, CDR2 SNEGSKA (reference sequence). The V and J ends lost 2 bases and 8 bases respectively, with 16 bases between them. This CDR3 comprises 14 residues. CDR3 coding DNA: TGCAGTGCTAGAAAGTTGGGCCAAAGGGATGAGCAGTTCTTC. Translation gives CSARKLGQRDEQFF.

The chain joins TRBV9 to TRBJ2-5; 14 positions agree with TRBD2. This CDR3 has 17 amino acids. The V and J ends lost 2 bases and 5 bases, in that order; junction bases with no gene match: 8. The V gene's germline CDR1 is SGDLS and CDR2 YYNGEE. CDR3 amino acids: CASSVGLAGGGEETQYF. The CDR3 DNA follows: TGTGCCAGCAGCGTTGGACTAGCGGGAGGAGGGGAGGAGACCCAGTACTTC.

The V and J genes are TRBV7-3 and TRBJ1-2; D call uncertain. CDR1 SGHTA and CDR2 FQGTGA come from the germline V gene. The V end was cut by 6 bases, the J end by 2 bases, with 13 bases between. The CDR3 covers 14 residues. CDR3 nucleotides: TGTGCCAGCAGTCCAACCTCCGGAAACTATGGCTACACCTTC. It yields the protein CASSPTSGNYGYTF. The entire variable domain, with the rest obtained from reference TRBV7-3 and TRBJ1-2, is as follows: GAGVSQTPSNKVTEKGKYVELRCDPISGHTALYWYRQSLGQGPEFLIYFQGTGAADDSGLPNDRFFAVRPEGSVSTLKIQRTERGDSAVYLCASSPTSGNYGYTFGSGTRLTVV.

This rearrangement joins TRBV5-1 to TRBJ2-5; TRBD2 is a possible D gene (5 bases). The CDR3 is made up of 12 amino acids. CDR1 SGHRS and CDR2 YFSETQ come from the germline V gene. Between the trimmed V and J ends, which lost 2 bases and 5 bases, there was a span of 7 bases. The CDR3 sequence: CASSFTRETQYF. The CDR3 nucleotides read TGCGCCAGCAGCTTCACTAGGGAGACCCAGTACTTC. Full variable domain (outside the CDR3, taken from reference TRBV5-1 and TRBJ2-5): KAGVTQTPRYLIKTRGQQVTLSCSPISGHRSVSWYQQTPGQGLQFLFEYFSETQRNKGNFPGRFSGRQFSNSRSEMNVSTLELGDSALYLCASSFTRETQYFGPGTRLLVL.

Only a few counts were recorded for this clonotype. The chain carries TRBV6-1 and TRBJ2-1, with TRBD2 matching over 16 bases. This CDR3 region has 19 residues. V lost 6 bases and J lost 2; bases outside the gene matches: 10. Germline V CDR1 and CDR2: MNHNS, SASEGT. This CDR3 is CASSPPGTSGRGTYNEQFF. CDR3 bases: TGTGCCAGCAGCCCCCCCGGGACTAGCGGGAGGGGGACCTACAATGAGCAGTTCTTC.

Concerning this clonotype itself: The germline gene is not matched at one end of the junction; a read error may be the cause. The J gene is TRBJ2-1, the V gene TRBV11-2, with D unresolved. From germline, CDR1 is SGHAT and CDR2 FQNNGV. The CDR3 covers 14 residues. CDR3 DNA: TGTGCCAGCAGCATCAGAAGGTCTGTCAATAAGCAGTTCTTC. This sequence encodes CASSIRRSVNKQFF. The whole variable domain, filled in from reference TRBV11-2 and TRBJ2-1, reads EAGVAQSPRYKIIEKRQSVAFWCNPISGHATLYWYQQILGQGPKLLIQFQNNGVVDDSQLPKDRFSAERLKGVDSTLKIQPAKLEDSAVYLCASSIRRSVNKQFFGPGTRLTVL.

This clonotype showed up just a few times. The chain joins TRBV4-3 to TRBJ2-1; D remains ambiguous. The CDR3 covers 16 residues. Trimming stripped 0 bases from V and 1 base from J, with 10 bases between. The germline V gene has CDR1 LGHNA and CDR2 YSLEER. The CDR3 protein is CASSQDIAFSYNEQFF. For the CDR3, the DNA is TGCGCCAGCAGCCAAGATATCGCTTTTTCCTACAATGAGCAGTTCTTC.

This rearrangement joins TRBV6-2 or TRBV6-3 to TRBJ2-7, with a possible D match to TRBD1 (6 bases). The CDR3 is 15 residues long. Per germline, CDR1 MNHEY and CDR2 SVGEGT. V shed 2 bases and J shed 0 bases, with 11 bases lying between them. CDR3 bases: TGTGCCAGCAGTTACCCCGGGACAAGCTCCTACGAGCAGTACTTC. It encodes CASSYPGTSSYEQYF.

In its sample, this clonotype was seen a few times. The genes are TRBV28 and TRBJ2-5; 9 bases match TRBD1. In germline, CDR1 is MDHEN, CDR2 SYDVKM. V was pared by 1 base and J by 2 bases, with 5 bases of the junction left unmatched. CDR3 length equals 16 residues. Here the CDR3 DNA reads TGTGCCAGCAGTTTATTAGGGACAGGGACTCAAGAGACCCAGTACTTC. It codes for CASSLLGTGTQETQYF.

This chain links TRBV11-3 with TRBJ2-5, with 7 bases matching TRBD1. The J call is doubtful: the DNA matches TRBJ2-7 better. Germline V gene lookup returns CDR1 SGHNT and CDR2 YENEEA. The CDR3 has 14 residues. The CDR3 bases are TGTGCCAGCAGCTTCGGACAGGCGTCCGACGAGCAGTACTTC. Translation: CASSFGQASDEQYF.

The V gene is TRBV2, the J gene TRBJ2-3; 7 positions agree with TRBD2. The germline V gene encodes CDR1 SNHLY and CDR2 FYNNEI. The V gene end was trimmed by 1 base and the J gene end by 1 base; junction bases not matched to a gene: 8. The CDR3 sequence is 17 residues long. In DNA, the CDR3 is TGTGCCAGCAGTGAAGGGGGGGGAGCAGCGGGCACAGATACGCAGTATTTT. This encodes CASSEGGGAAGTDTQYF.

J is TRBJ2-7 and V is TRBV4-3; D might be TRBD2 (6 bases). Per germline, CDR1 LGHNA and CDR2 YSLEER. This CDR3 has 14 residues. Between the trimmed V and J ends, which lost 0 bases and 6 bases, there was a span of 12 bases. This CDR3 reads CASSQEIGRFEQYF. The CDR3 DNA sequence: TGCGCCAGCAGCCAAGAGATAGGGAGGTTCGAGCAGTACTTC.

This clonotype was counted a single time. The V call is TRBV29-1, the J call TRBJ2-7, with 15 bases lining up with TRBD2. Germline values: CDR1 SQVTM, CDR2 ANQGSEA. This CDR3 is built from 15 residues. Trimming took 4 bases from V and 4 from J; bases not matched to a gene: 5. DNA of the CDR3: TGCAGCGTTGGGGGACTAGCGGGAGGCAGATACGAGCAGTACTTC. The encoded protein is CSVGGLAGGRYEQYF.

The V gene is TRBV7-9, the J gene TRBJ1-1, with no clear D. The CDR3 sequence is 16 residues long. CDR1 is SEHNR, CDR2 FQNEAQ, per germline (reference sequence). The V end lost 7 bases, the J end lost 4 bases, and 22 bases lay between the germline ends. The CDR3 loop is CASIADAPAPSTEAFF. Here the CDR3 DNA reads TGTGCCAGCATCGCCGATGCCCCAGCTCCCAGCACTGAAGCTTTCTTT. Supplemented by reference TRBV7-9 and TRBJ1-1, the full variable domain reads DTGVSQNPRHKITKRGQNVTFRCDPISEHNRLYWYRQTLGQGPEFLTYFQNEAQLEKSRLLSDRFSAERPKGSFSTLEIQRTEQGDSAMYLCASIADAPAPSTEAFFGQGTRLTVV.

The chain combines TRBV15 with TRBJ2-1; D remains ambiguous. Trimming took off 8 bases at V and 3 bases at J, with 5 bases between the two ends. Germline V gene lookup returns CDR1 LNHNV and CDR2 YYDKDF (reference sequence). This CDR3 comprises 11 residues. DNA for the CDR3: TGTGCCACCCCGCACTACAATGAGCAGTTCTTC. Translated, it gives CATPHYNEQFF.